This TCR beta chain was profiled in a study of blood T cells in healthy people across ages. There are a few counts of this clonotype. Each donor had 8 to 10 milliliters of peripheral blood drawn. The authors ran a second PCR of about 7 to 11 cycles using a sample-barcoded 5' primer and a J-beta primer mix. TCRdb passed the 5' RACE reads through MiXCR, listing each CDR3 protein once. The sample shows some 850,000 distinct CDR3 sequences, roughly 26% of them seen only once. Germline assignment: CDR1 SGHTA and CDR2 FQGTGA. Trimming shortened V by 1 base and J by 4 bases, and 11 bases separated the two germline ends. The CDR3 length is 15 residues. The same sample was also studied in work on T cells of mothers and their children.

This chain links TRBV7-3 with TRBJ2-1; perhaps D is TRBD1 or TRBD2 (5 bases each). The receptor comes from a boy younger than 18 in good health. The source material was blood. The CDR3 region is CASSLRESGYNEQFF. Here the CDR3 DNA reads TGTGCCAGCAGCTTAAGGGAGTCAGGGTACAATGAGCAGTTCTTC.